Shown below are 25 T cell receptor beta chains from a single sample sequenced in a study of blood T cells in healthy people across ages. The second PCR ran roughly 7 to 12 cycles with a sample-barcoded 5' primer and J-beta primers. TCRdb used MiXCR to reprocess the 5' RACE reads, holding one entry per CDR3 protein. Among 1,300,000 or so distinct CDR3 sequences listed, 55% to 75% were seen once. The source material was blood. These receptors all stem from a man aged 18 to 29 in good health.

Here the CDR3 DNA reads TGCAGTGCTACGGACAGGAGTGGTACCGGGGAGCTGTTTTTT. Translation: CSATDRSGTGELFF. V and J are TRBV20-1 and TRBJ2-2, with 7 bases lining up with TRBD1. J gave up 5 bases and V 4 bases, and 7 bases lay outside the gene matches. Per germline, CDR1 DFQATT and CDR2 SNEGSKA (reference sequence). The CDR3 spans 14 residues.

V is TRBV27 and J is TRBJ2-1; 7 bases map to TRBD2. This CDR3 comprises 13 residues. V lost 6 bases and J lost 9; bases outside the gene matches: 8. Germline V lookup: CDR1 MNHEY, CDR2 SMNVEV (reference sequence). The CDR3 DNA follows: TGTGCCAGCAGCCCTACTAGCGTCAGTGAGCAGTTCTTC. Translation gives CASSPTSVSEQFF.

V usage is TRBV20-1 and J usage is TRBJ2-4, with 7 bases that match TRBD2. The CDR3 totals 12 residues. CDR1 DFQATT and CDR2 SNEGSKA come from the germline V gene (reference sequence). Trimming cost V 7 bases and J 9 bases; bases outside gene matches: 9. The DNA for the CDR3 is TGCAGTGTGGGGGGGATAGAAGGCATTCAGTACTTC. This codes for CSVGGIEGIQYF.

J is TRBJ2-7 and V is TRBV11-2, with D unresolved. Germline V lookup: CDR1 SGHAT, CDR2 FQNNGV. V was shortened by 7 bases and J by 1 base, with 14 bases between the two germline ends. This CDR3 is 14 amino acids long. This chain's CDR3 is CASTLRVESYEQYF. CDR3 sequence (DNA): TGTGCCAGCACCCTTCGGGTGGAGTCCTACGAGCAGTACTTC.

The V gene is TRBV12-3 or TRBV12-4, the J gene TRBJ2-7; TRBD1 is a possible D gene (6 bases). The V gene lost 7 bases and the J gene lost 5 bases, with 18 bases spanning the gap. The CDR3 has 14 residues. As DNA, the CDR3 is TGTGCCAGCACCAACCACGGGGACATCCACGAGCAGTACTTC. Its translation is CASTNHGDIHEQYF.

This chain joins TRBV28 and TRBJ1-2, with TRBD1 as a possible D gene (6 bases). Trimming cost V 10 bases and J 4 bases, with 10 bases left between them. There are 11 residues in the CDR3. Germline CDR1 MDHEN, CDR2 SYDVKM. DNA of the CDR3: TGTGCCACCTGGGGGCCCTATGGCTACACCTTC. Amino acid sequence: CATWGPYGYTF.

The rearrangement links TRBV7-9 to TRBJ2-1, with D possibly TRBD1 on 7 matching bases. Germline V gene data show CDR1 as SEHNR and CDR2 as FQNEAQ (reference sequence). The CDR3 is made up of 15 amino acids. Trimming cost V 3 bases and J 5 bases, with 14 bases left between them. The DNA of the CDR3 is TGTGCCAGCAGCTTGCCCACCAGGGGGGACAATGAGCAGTTCTTC. Its translation is CASSLPTRGDNEQFF. The full variable domain, in which reference TRBV7-9 and TRBJ2-1 provide the parts outside the CDR3, is DTGVSQNPRHKITKRGQNVTFRCDPISEHNRLYWYRQTLGQGPEFLTYFQNEAQLEKSRLLSDRFSAERPKGSFSTLEIQRTEQGDSAMYLCASSLPTRGDNEQFFGPGTRLTVL.

The chain links TRBV4-1 to TRBJ2-7; the D gene could be TRBD1 or TRBD2 (5 bases each). Trimming stripped 4 bases from V and 2 bases from J, with 15 bases between. In germline, CDR1 is MGHRA, CDR2 YSYEKL. The CDR3 is 15 amino acids. The CDR3 protein is CASSRSGTEAYEQYF. The CDR3 DNA follows: TGCGCCAGCAGCCGGTCCGGGACGGAGGCCTACGAGCAGTACTTC.

The chain employs TRBV7-9 and TRBJ2-7; D unresolved. V lost 2 bases to trimming and J lost 2 bases, with 16 bases between them. The germline V gene encodes CDR1 SEHNR and CDR2 FQNEAQ (reference sequence). The CDR3 loop spans 16 amino acids. CDR3 region: CASSLLLGQSPYEQYF. CDR3 DNA sequence: TGTGCCAGCAGCTTACTCCTCGGCCAGAGCCCCTACGAGCAGTACTTC. Looking up the rest from reference TRBV7-9 and TRBJ2-7 gives the full variable domain: DTGVSQNPRHKITKRGQNVTFRCDPISEHNRLYWYRQTLGQGPEFLTYFQNEAQLEKSRLLSDRFSAERPKGSFSTLEIQRTEQGDSAMYLCASSLLLGQSPYEQYFGPGTRLTVT.

V is TRBV4-1 and J is TRBJ2-1; TRBD2 aligns across 8 bases. The CDR3 has 16 residues. J lost 3 bases, V lost 0 bases, and 4 bases had no gene match. In germline, CDR1 is MGHRA, CDR2 YSYEKL. CDR3 residues: CASSQEVAGGYNEQFF. The CDR3 DNA reads TGCGCCAGCAGCCAAGAGGTGGCGGGAGGCTACAATGAGCAGTTCTTC.

This sequence joins TRBV25-1 and TRBJ2-4, with TRBD1 matching over 10 bases. Germline assignment: CDR1 MGHDK and CDR2 SYGVNS. The CDR3 has 15 residues. Unmatched junction bases numbered 6, after V lost 7 bases and J lost 3 bases. The CDR3 sequence: CASMTGGSIKNIQYF. In nucleotides, the CDR3 is TGTGCCAGCATGACAGGGGGCTCCATCAAAAACATTCAGTACTTC.

CDR3 region: CASSESRPSGSYEQYF. The CDR3 nucleotides read TGTGCCAGCAGTGAGAGTCGGCCTAGCGGCTCCTACGAGCAGTACTTC. The gene calls are TRBV2 and TRBJ2-7; 7 bases are shared with TRBD2. Germline assignment: CDR1 SNHLY and CDR2 FYNNEI. This CDR3 region has 16 residues. J was trimmed by 0 bases and V by 3 bases; bases with no gene match: 8.

There are many counts of this clonotype. The chain recombines TRBV3-1 with TRBJ1-1, with TRBD1 identical over 7 bases. The germline V gene encodes CDR1 LGHDT and CDR2 YNNKEL (reference sequence). CDR3 length: 16 residues. V lost 3 bases, J lost 0 bases, and 7 bases stayed unmatched. This CDR3 reads CASSQGGGDMNTEAFF. For the CDR3, the DNA is TGTGCCAGCAGCCAGGGAGGGGGCGACATGAACACTGAAGCTTTCTTT.

This clonotype was seen only a few times. The V and J genes are TRBV20-1 and TRBJ2-1; TRBD2 matches at 10 bases. The J segment lost 5 bases and the V segment lost 5 bases, leaving 9 bases of the junction unmatched. The CDR3 runs to 15 residues. Germline V gene sequence: CDR1 DFQATT, CDR2 SNEGSKA (reference sequence). The CDR3 nucleotides are TGCAGTGCTGCCCGAGGGACTAGCGCAGACAATGAGCAGTTCTTC. Translated, it gives CSAARGTSADNEQFF.

As concerns this clonotype: It is likely a read error, because the conserved phenylalanine at the end of the CDR3 is missing. The chain uses TRBV28 and TRBJ2-5; the D call may be TRBD1 or TRBD2 (7 bases each). Germline V gives CDR1 MDHEN, CDR2 SYDVKM. This CDR3 is built from 15 residues. With 3 bases removed from V and 11 bases from J, the gap between germline ends came to 22 bases. CDR3 nucleotide sequence: TGTGCCAGCAGTTTGGTGCAGGGGGGGTCCCTGTGGCAGTACGTC. This codes for CASSLVQGGSLWQYV.

This chain joins TRBV2 and TRBJ2-3; 8 bases are shared with TRBD2. The germline CDR1 and CDR2 sequences are SNHLY and FYNNEI. The V segment lost 3 bases and the J segment 2 bases; nucleotides outside the gene matches: 4. CDR3 length equals 15 residues. CDR3 sequence (DNA): TGTGCCAGCAGTGAGTTAGCGGGGACCACAGATACGCAGTATTTT. This gives the protein CASSELAGTTDTQYF.

The V and J genes are TRBV9 and TRBJ2-4; possibly TRBD1 or TRBD2 for D (6 bases each). The J call may be in error: the DNA end matches TRBJ2-7 better. Germline CDR1 is SGDLS and CDR2 is YYNGEE. The CDR3 has 14 amino acids. CDR3 in amino acids: CASSVEGGGYEQYF. The CDR3 bases are TGTGCCAGCAGCGTAGAAGGGGGAGGCTACGAGCAGTACTTC.

A single count supports this clonotype. The chain combines TRBV5-1 with TRBJ2-5, with D tentatively TRBD2 (6 bases). The V end was cut by 4 bases, the J end by 3 bases, with 22 bases between. Germline V gives CDR1 SGHRS, CDR2 YFSETQ. CDR3 length equals 17 residues. The CDR3 bases are TGCGCCAGCAGCCCGGGGACTCACCGGGTGGGAGAAGAGACCCAGTACTTC. Protein product: CASSPGTHRVGEETQYF.

This clonotype has only a few counts. This rearrangement joins TRBV5-1 to TRBJ2-7; 11 bases match TRBD2. V lost 0 bases and J lost 0; bases outside the gene matches: 5. There are 17 residues in the CDR3. In germline, CDR1 is SGHRS, CDR2 YFSETQ. The CDR3 here is CASSLGLAGRRSYEQYF. In DNA form, the CDR3 reads TGCGCCAGCAGCTTGGGACTAGCGGGACGACGCTCCTACGAGCAGTACTTC.

In its sample, this clonotype was seen once. The genes are TRBV14 and TRBJ2-1; 8 nucleotides agree with TRBD2. The V and J ends lost 2 bases and 0 bases, in that order; junction bases with no gene match: 9. The CDR3 is 18 amino acids. The germline V gene has CDR1 SGHDN and CDR2 FVKESK. This CDR3 reads CASSQRFGGVSSYNEQFF. The DNA for the CDR3 is TGTGCCAGCAGCCAACGGTTCGGGGGGGTGAGCTCCTACAATGAGCAGTTCTTC.

The V gene is TRBV29-1, the J gene TRBJ2-7; TRBD2 agrees at 10 bases. Germline-derived CDR1 and CDR2 are SQVTM and ANQGSEA. There are 14 residues in the CDR3. V was clipped by 6 bases and J by 1 base; unmatched bases: 6. CDR3 bases: TGCAGCGTGGGGAAGACTAGCGGGTCCTACGAGCAGTACTTC. It yields the protein CSVGKTSGSYEQYF.

The chain is built from TRBV4-2 and TRBJ2-1; D is possibly TRBD1 or TRBD2 (5 bases each). V lost 4 bases, J lost 6 bases, and 22 bases lay in between. The germline gives CDR1 LGHNA, CDR2 YNFKEQ. This CDR3 comprises 17 residues. CDR3 nucleotides: TGTGCCAGCAGCCCCCGACCGGGACCCCTGGCGATCAATGAGCAGTTCTTC. It yields the protein CASSPRPGPLAINEQFF.

The genes are TRBV20-1 and TRBJ2-1; 12 nucleotides line up with TRBD2. This CDR3 has 15 amino acids. Per the germline V gene, CDR1 is DFQATT and CDR2 is SNEGSKA (reference sequence). Trimming removed 5 bases from V and 5 bases from J; junction bases left unmatched: 7. The CDR3 protein is CSAGTSGFSDNEQFF. The CDR3 region has the DNA TGCAGTGCTGGGACTAGCGGGTTCTCAGACAATGAGCAGTTCTTC.

This clonotype showed up many times. The V gene is TRBV5-5, the J gene TRBJ2-1, with a tentative D call TRBD2 (6 bases). This CDR3 region has 14 residues. Germline V gene sequence: CDR1 SGHKS, CDR2 YYEKEE (reference sequence). V lost 5 bases and J lost 0, with 9 bases in between. The chain's CDR3 is CASSLTSSYNEQFF. The CDR3 DNA is TGTGCCAGCAGTTTGACTAGCTCCTACAATGAGCAGTTCTTC.

This sequence joins TRBV20-1 and TRBJ2-1, with a possible D match to TRBD1 (6 bases). The CDR3 length is 16 residues. V lost 1 base to trimming and J lost 2 bases, with 15 bases between them. Germline V gene lookup returns CDR1 DFQATT and CDR2 SNEGSKA (reference sequence). The CDR3 nucleotides are TGCAGTGCTAGAGGATGGGGACAAGATGCCTACAATGAGCAGTTCTTC. It encodes CSARGWGQDAYNEQFF.